Listed below are T cell receptor beta chains from one sample, sequenced in a study of patients and donors after allogeneic stem cell transplantation. TCRdb re-derived calls from the RT-PCR reads in MiXCR, one entry per CDR3 protein. The table has 390,000 or so distinct CDR3 sequences, approximately 16% seen once; the top ten hold around 6.8%. The sequencing sample was made of blood, either unsorted or a sorted T cell fraction (not recorded which). These receptors were collected from a human donor who was either an allogeneic HSCT recipient or a stem cell or donor lymphocyte infusion donor (not recorded which). It is not recorded whose cells these are; they may come from a transplant donor. Both conserved end residues are part of each CDR3. D genes are given only for firm matches. Rows give clone size only sometimes, using once, few, many, or a class for an expanded clone.

TRBJ2-3	TRBD2	few	TRBV6-1	TGTGCCAGCAGTGAAAAATGGGAACGGCGACGGGGGGGCGCGGCAGATACGCAGTATTTT	CASSEKWERRRGGAADTQYF
TRBJ2-1	-	many	TRBV29-1	TGCAGCGTTGAATTCAGAAGTGAGCAGTTCTTC	CSVEFRSEQFF
TRBJ1-2	-	-	TRBV7-6	TGTGCCAGCAGCTTAGCTTCGTCGTTGGGGGGCGGAGATGGCTACACCTTC	CASSLASSLGGGDGYTF
TRBJ1-1	-	-	TRBV19	TGTGCCAGTAGTGCACAAGGGGGGGAAGCTTTCTTT	CASSAQGGEAFF
TRBJ2-7	TRBD1	-	TRBV15	TGTGCCACCAGCAGAGACCCCGGGACAGTAAGCGAGCAGTACTTC	CATSRDPGTVSEQYF
TRBJ2-3	TRBD2	few	TRBV24-1	TGTGCCACCAGTGATCCTAGCGGGAGGACAGATACGCAGTATTTT	CATSDPSGRTDTQYF
TRBJ1-6	-	-	TRBV11-1	TGTGCCAGCAGGTATTATGCTGGAGGGGACGGACCACGAACGGATAATTCACCCCTCCACTTT	CASRYYAGGDGPRTDNSPLHF
TRBJ2-3	-	-	TRBV10-3	TGTGCCATCAGTGAGTTCGGGGCAGATACGCAGTATTTT	CAISEFGADTQYF
TRBJ2-3	TRBD2	-	TRBV15	TGTGCCACCAGCAGAGATCCTGGCGGGGGGGCCACAGATACGCAGTATTTT	CATSRDPGGGATDTQYF
TRBJ2-5	TRBD1	-	TRBV12-5	TGTGCTAGTGCCACCGGGACAGGCCGGGAGACCCAGTACTTC	CASATGTGRETQYF
TRBJ1-5	-	few	TRBV25-1	TGTGCCAGCAGGGGACCAGGACGGAGCAATCAGCCCCAGCATTTT	CASRGPGRSNQPQHF
TRBJ2-1	TRBD2	-	TRBV29-1	TGCAGCGTAGCACAGGACCGGGCTAGCGGTGAGCAGTTCTTC	CSVAQDRASGEQFF
TRBJ1-5	-	-	TRBV3-1	TGTGCCAGCAGCCACGGGAACAGCCATCAGCCCCAGCATTTT	CASSHGNSHQPQHF
TRBJ1-1	-	few	TRBV4-3	TGCGCCAGCAGCCAAGAGGCAGGGCCCTACACTGAAGCTTTCTTT	CASSQEAGPYTEAFF
TRBJ2-7	-	-	TRBV5-1	TGCGCCAGCAGCTTGATCCCAGCGGGCAACTACGAGCAGTACTTC	CASSLIPAGNYEQYF
TRBJ1-5	-	few	TRBV20-1	TGCAGTGCCCGCCCCAACTCTGACAGGAATCAGCCCCAGCATTTT	CSARPNSDRNQPQHF
TRBJ1-6	-	-	TRBV6-5	TGTGCCAGCAGTTACCCCGGGGTTGATTCACCCCTCCACTTT	CASSYPGVDSPLHF
TRBJ2-1	-	few	TRBV30	TGTGCCTCTCGAAGGGGACTCCTTCATTACAATGAGCAGTTCTTC	CASRRGLLHYNEQFF
TRBJ2-2	TRBD1	many	TRBV20-1	TGCAGTGCTAGAACGGACAGGGCGGCCGGGGAGCTGTTTTTT	CSARTDRAAGELFF
TRBJ2-1	-	-	TRBV25-1	TGTGCCAGCAGTGACCCACAGCGGTCCTACAATGAGCAGTTCTTC	CASSDPQRSYNEQFF
TRBJ2-1	TRBD2	few	TRBV20-1	TGCAGTGCTCTGGTAAGCCAGCGGGGCACCTACAATGAGCAGTTCTTC	CSALVSQRGTYNEQFF
TRBJ2-5	TRBD2	few	TRBV6-2/TRBV6-3	TGTGCCAGCAGTCAAAGCGGGGGGCAAGAGACCCAGTACTTC	CASSQSGGQETQYF
TRBJ2-3	-	-	TRBV7-9	TGTGCCAGCACCTTAGGTGGACTACCCACAGATACGCAGTATTTT	CASTLGGLPTDTQYF
TRBJ1-1	-	few	TRBV9	TGTGCCAGCAGCACGGGGGAAGCGATCCTTATGAACACTGAAGCTTTCTTT	CASSTGEAILMNTEAFF
TRBJ1-5	-	few	TRBV11-2	TGTGCCAGCAGCTTAGGGGCTATTAGCAATCAGCCCCAGCATTTT	CASSLGAISNQPQHF
TRBJ2-7	-	few	TRBV6-5	TGTGCCAGCAGTTACTCTGGCCCGCGTCCGGGGCCTTACGAGCAGTACTTC	CASSYSGPRPGPYEQYF
TRBJ2-7	-	-	TRBV28	TGTGCCAGCAGTACGACCGAGCAGTACTTC	CASSTTEQYF
TRBJ1-5	-	-	TRBV10-3	TGTGCCATCAGTGAGGCCTACACGGGGAGGGGACAGCCCCAGCATTTT	CAISEAYTGRGQPQHF
TRBJ2-1	-	-	TRBV20-1	TGCAGTGCTAGAGTCGTAGGGGGGAATGAGCAGTTCTTC	CSARVVGGNEQFF
TRBJ1-1	-	-	TRBV24-1	TGTGCCACCAGTGTCGGCATAGGCATGCACACTGAAGCTTTCTTT	CATSVGIGMHTEAFF
TRBJ2-2	-	-	TRBV6-5	TGTGCCAGCAGTTACTCGCCTAGGCCGAGGCCCGGGGAGCTGTTTTTT	CASSYSPRPRPGELFF